A single sample is the source of the 19 T cell receptor beta chains below, sequenced in a study of blood T cell repertoires in COVID-19. Generated by immunoSEQ multiplex PCR, the TCRdb table keeps only in-frame clones and is missing some. The sample yields about 120,000 clones, approximately 82% seen once. The sequencing input was peripheral blood. Source of these receptors: a man between 65 and 80 years old with active or convalescent COVID-19.

CDR3: CASSMASGGNNEQFF. Written as DNA, the CDR3 is TGTGCCAGTAGTATGGCTAGCGGGGGGAACAATGAGCAGTTCTTC. V is TRBV19 and J is TRBJ2-1; TRBD2 aligns across 11 bases. CDR3 length: 15 residues. Trimming took 3 bases from V and 5 from J; bases not matched to a gene: 3. CDR1 and CDR2 from the germline V gene are LNHDA and SQIVND (reference sequence).

V is TRBV6-6 and J is TRBJ1-2; TRBD1 agrees at 9 bases. Per the germline V gene, CDR1 is MNHNY and CDR2 is SVGAGI (reference sequence). The CDR3 is 14 amino acids. The J segment lost 4 bases and the V segment lost 6 bases, leaving 6 bases of the junction unmatched. DNA for the CDR3: TGTGCCAGCAGCCCCGGACAGGGGACCTATGGCTACACCTTC. Translating gives CASSPGQGTYGYTF.

The chain recombines TRBV7-2 with TRBJ1-1, with 7 bases aligning to TRBD1. Germline CDR1 SGHTA, CDR2 FQGNSA. The ends lost 5 bases at V and 1 base at J; junction bases unmatched: 7. The CDR3 runs 15 residues. The CDR3 here is CASSRNQGGNTEAFF. As DNA, the CDR3 is TGTGCCAGCAGCAGAAATCAGGGGGGGAACACTGAAGCTTTCTTT.

The chain carries TRBV3-1 (or the pseudogene TRBV3-2) and TRBJ2-2; TRBD2 matches 11 bases. Germline loops: CDR1 LGHDT, CDR2 YNNKEL (reference sequence). Germline trimming cut 4 bases from V and 5 bases from J; bases unmatched to any gene: 12. This CDR3 has 18 residues. The CDR3 DNA reads TGTGCCAGCAGCCTAAGGCGTACTAGCGGGAGAGGAACCGGGGAGCTGTTTTTT. Encoded protein: CASSLRRTSGRGTGELFF.

The rearrangement links TRBV7-8 to TRBJ2-5, with unresolved D. This CDR3 contains 13 residues. Germline-derived CDR1 and CDR2 are SGHVS and FQNEAQ. Trimming pared 2 bases from V and 2 bases from J, leaving 6 bases between. CDR3 in DNA: TGTGCCAGCAGCTTACCAGTGCAAGAGACCCAGTACTTC. This encodes CASSLPVQETQYF.

This chain links TRBV19 with TRBJ2-3; 8 bases are a match to TRBD1. In germline, CDR1 is LNHDA, CDR2 SQIVND (reference sequence). Unmatched junction bases numbered 5, after V lost 6 bases and J lost 6 bases. The CDR3 is 13 residues long. This CDR3 reads CASRDREWDTQYF. CDR3 DNA: TGTGCCAGTAGGGACAGGGAATGGGATACGCAGTATTTT.

This sequence joins TRBV2 and TRBJ2-7; 11 nucleotides line up with TRBD2. This CDR3 region has 14 residues. Germline V gives CDR1 SNHLY, CDR2 FYNNEI. The J segment lost 3 bases and the V segment lost 6 bases, leaving 4 bases of the junction unmatched. CDR3 nucleotides: TGTGCCAGCAGACGACTAGCGGGAATCTACGAGCAGTACTTC. As protein: CASRRLAGIYEQYF.

This clone was counted ten times or more. This chain links TRBV19 with TRBJ1-2; 7 nucleotides align to TRBD1. Trimming cost V 4 bases and J 4 bases; bases outside gene matches: 6. CDR3 length equals 14 residues. Per the germline V gene, CDR1 is LNHDA and CDR2 is SQIVND (reference sequence). CDR3 bases: TGTGCCAGTAGTACCGCTGGGACAGTCTATGGCTACACCTTC. This translates into CASSTAGTVYGYTF. Filled out from reference TRBV19 and TRBJ1-2, the complete variable domain reads DGGITQSPKYLFRKEGQNVTLSCEQNLNHDAMYWYRQDPGQGLRLIYYSQIVNDFQKGDIAEGYSVSREKKESFPLTVTSAQKNPTAFYLCASSTAGTVYGYTFGSGTRLTVV.

A few counts support this clone. This chain uses TRBV18 with TRBJ1-5, with D tentatively TRBD1 (6 bases). V gave up 3 bases and J gave up 5 bases, with 14 bases separating them. In germline, CDR1 is KGHSH, CDR2 LQKENI. The CDR3 is made up of 15 amino acids. CDR3 sequence: CASSPIQGNDQPQHF. The CDR3 DNA follows: TGTGCCAGCTCACCGATACAGGGTAATGATCAGCCCCAGCATTTT.

This clone was detected once. This chain links TRBV19 with TRBJ1-2; 10 bases are shared with TRBD1. This CDR3 has 16 residues. With 7 bases clipped from V and 4 bases from J, the junction kept 12 bases outside the gene matches. Germline V gene sequence: CDR1 LNHDA, CDR2 SQIVND (reference sequence). The CDR3 loop reads CASIGQGVSNPYGYTF. Here the CDR3 DNA reads TGTGCCAGTATCGGACAGGGGGTTTCGAACCCCTATGGCTACACCTTC. The whole variable domain, remainder taken from reference TRBV19 and TRBJ1-2, is DGGITQSPKYLFRKEGQNVTLSCEQNLNHDAMYWYRQDPGQGLRLIYYSQIVNDFQKGDIAEGYSVSREKKESFPLTVTSAQKNPTAFYLCASIGQGVSNPYGYTFGSGTRLTVV.

This clone was seen only once. J is TRBJ1-2 and V is TRBV7-3, with 10 bases that match TRBD1. The CDR3 consists of 15 residues. Trimming took 3 bases from V and 8 from J; bases not matched to a gene: 9. Germline values: CDR1 SGHTA, CDR2 FQGTGA. CDR3 nucleotide sequence: TGTGCCAGCAGCTTGTTCGACAGGGGGCAGGGAGGCTACACCTTC. It specifies CASSLFDRGQGGYTF.

The V call is TRBV6-1, the J call TRBJ1-5; perhaps TRBD1 as D (6 bases). Germline V gives CDR1 MNHNS, CDR2 SASEGT. V shed 1 base and J shed 6 bases, with 13 bases lying between them. The CDR3 sequence is 15 residues long. The CDR3 DNA is TGTGCCAGCAGTGAAGGGGGGCGGAATAGTCAGCCCCAGCATTTT. The encoded protein is CASSEGGRNSQPQHF.

The V and J genes are TRBV5-1 and TRBJ2-1; tentatively, D is TRBD2 (5 bases). V lost 0 bases to trimming and J lost 10 bases, with 11 bases between them. The CDR3 is 13 amino acids. The germline V gene has CDR1 SGHRS and CDR2 YFSETQ. The CDR3 is CASSLVPSGEQFF. The CDR3, as DNA: TGCGCCAGCAGCTTGGTCCCCTCGGGGGAGCAGTTCTTC.

This rearrangement joins TRBV6-6 to TRBJ2-5; the D is unclear. Trimming took 0 bases from V and 3 from J, leaving 8 bases between them. In germline, CDR1 is MNHNY, CDR2 SVGAGI (reference sequence). The CDR3 extends over 14 amino acids. In nucleotides, the CDR3 is TGTGCCAGCAGTTACTCGATGAGTAAAGAGACCCAGTACTTC. Translating it yields CASSYSMSKETQYF.

The chain combines TRBV15 with TRBJ2-7; 14 nucleotides line up with TRBD2. Germline V gene data show CDR1 as LNHNV and CDR2 as YYDKDF (reference sequence). V lost 4 bases, J lost 5 bases, and 4 bases stayed unmatched. The CDR3 totals 15 residues. The CDR3: CATSKGGLAGDEQYF. The CDR3 DNA reads TGTGCCACCAGCAAGGGGGGACTAGCGGGAGACGAGCAGTACTTC.

This chain uses TRBV7-2 with TRBJ2-5; no clear D. Germline V gene lookup returns CDR1 SGHTA and CDR2 FQGNSA. Trimming took off 10 bases at V and 4 bases at J, with 19 bases between the two ends. The CDR3 spans 14 residues. CDR3 in DNA: TGTGCCACCCGTCCACGGGTTGAGGTAGAGACCCAGTACTTC. This translates into CATRPRVEVETQYF.

The rearrangement joins TRBV5-6 to TRBJ1-2; D is possibly TRBD1 (5 bases). Germline CDR1 and CDR2: SGHDT and YYEEEE. The CDR3 extends over 16 amino acids. The V gene lost 4 bases and the J gene lost 0 bases, with 16 bases spanning the gap. In DNA form, the CDR3 reads TGTGCCAGCAGCCTTTTTACAGGACGTACTAACTATGGCTACACCTTC. Protein: CASSLFTGRTNYGYTF. The full variable domain, its missing parts supplied by reference TRBV5-6 and TRBJ1-2, is DAGVTQSPTHLIKTRGQQVTLRCSPKSGHDTVSWYQQALGQGPQFIFQYYEEEERQRGNFPDRFSGHQFPNYSSELNVNALLLGDSALYLCASSLFTGRTNYGYTFGSGTRLTVV.

This chain connects TRBV11-3 to TRBJ1-3; D uncertain. Trimming pared 5 bases from V and 0 bases from J, leaving 5 bases between. CDR3 length: 13 residues. CDR1 and CDR2 (germline): SGHNT, YENEEA. The CDR3 loop reads CASSQLSGNTIYF. CDR3 DNA: TGTGCCAGCAGCCAACTCTCTGGAAACACCATATATTTT.

The gene calls are TRBV7-6 and TRBJ2-3; 14 nucleotides agree with TRBD2. Germline V gives CDR1 SGHVS, CDR2 FNYEAQ. The CDR3 totals 21 residues. V lost 2 bases to trimming and J lost 2 bases; unmatched junction nucleotides: 15. For the CDR3, the DNA is TGTGCCAGCAGCTTACCACCCTCGACTAGCGGGGGGGCGGTTGTCACAGATACGCAGTATTTT. This sequence encodes CASSLPPSTSGGAVVTDTQYF.